These 20 T cell receptor beta chains came from one sample sequenced in a study of T cells in Graves' hyperthyroidism and ophthalmopathy. From RNA transcripts, TCR beta CDR3 regions were amplified. First-round RT-PCR targeting the TCR CDR3 was performed with the HTBI primer set. TCRdb recomputed calls from the multiplex PCR reads with MiXCR, one row per CDR3 protein. The sample shows about 610,000 distinct CDR3 sequences, about half of them seen only once. Specimen: peripheral blood or thyroid tissue (not recorded which). These receptors all stem from a woman aged 18-29 years with Graves' hyperthyroidism.

The chain employs TRBV7-2 and TRBJ1-1; 12 bases fit TRBD1. V trimming: 5 bases; J trimming: 8 bases; junction bases outside the gene matches: 9. The CDR3 has 15 residues. CDR1 is SGHTA, CDR2 FQGNSA, per germline. The CDR3 nucleotides read TGTGCCAGCAGCATGCAGGGACAGGGGGCGTCCGAAGCTTTCTTT. Protein product: CASSMQGQGASEAFF.

At least ten counts were recorded for this clonotype. The chain couples TRBV29-1 to TRBJ1-4, with D hard to call. CDR3 size: 12 residues. V lost 4 bases and J lost 7, with 10 bases in between. Germline CDR1 SQVTM, CDR2 ANQGSEA. As DNA, the CDR3 is TGCAGCGTTGGAGGATACGGTGAAAAACTGTTTTTT. It encodes CSVGGYGEKLFF.

The chain combines TRBV6-5 with TRBJ2-7; D is perhaps TRBD2 (5 bases). The CDR3 is made up of 12 amino acids. Germline V gives CDR1 MNHEY, CDR2 SVGAGI. V was cut by 2 bases and J by 10 bases, with 12 bases left in between. CDR3 residues: CASSYTAPGQYF. CDR3 nucleotides: TGTGCCAGCAGTTACACGGCGCCGGGACAGTACTTC.

The chain has TRBV11-2 and TRBJ2-7; the match to TRBD1 covers 8 bases. V shed 0 bases, J shed 3 bases, and the junction held 13 bases outside the gene matches. CDR3 size: 18 residues. The germline V gene encodes CDR1 SGHAT and CDR2 FQNNGV. In DNA form, the CDR3 reads TGTGCCAGCAGCTTAGAGATCGGAGGCCGAGACAGGGGCTACGAGCAGTACTTC. Protein sequence: CASSLEIGGRDRGYEQYF. The full variable domain, completed using reference TRBV11-2 and TRBJ2-7, is EAGVAQSPRYKIIEKRQSVAFWCNPISGHATLYWYQQILGQGPKLLIQFQNNGVVDDSQLPKDRFSAERLKGVDSTLKIQPAKLEDSAVYLCASSLEIGGRDRGYEQYFGPGTRLTVT.

The chain carries TRBV5-8 and TRBJ2-3, with D tentatively TRBD1 (5 bases). CDR3 length: 13 amino acids. V lost 10 bases to trimming and J lost 5 bases, with 17 bases between them. The V gene's germline CDR1 is SGHTS and CDR2 YDEGEE. CDR3 amino acids: CAASAGPIDTQYF. The CDR3 bases are TGTGCCGCCAGCGCAGGGCCCATAGATACGCAGTATTTT.

V is TRBV24-1 and J is TRBJ2-7, with a possible D match to TRBD1 (7 bases). This CDR3 region has 15 residues. The V and J ends lost 5 bases and 2 bases respectively, with 15 bases between them. Germline V gene sequence: CDR1 KGHDR, CDR2 SFDVKD. CDR3 in DNA: TGTGCCACCAGTGCTCAGGAGGGGGCCCCCTACGAGCAGTACTTC. Its protein product is CATSAQEGAPYEQYF.

This rearrangement joins TRBV7-9 to TRBJ2-5; D is ambiguous. Trimming stripped 7 bases from V and 2 bases from J, with 14 bases between. This CDR3 comprises 14 residues. From germline, CDR1 is SEHNR and CDR2 FQNEAQ (reference sequence). For the CDR3, the DNA is TGTGCCAGCAACCCATCCCTACATCAAGAGACCCAGTACTTC. It specifies CASNPSLHQETQYF.

This rearrangement joins TRBV20-1 to TRBJ2-7; TRBD2 agrees at 12 bases. V lost 5 bases to trimming and J lost 5 bases; unmatched junction nucleotides: 4. The CDR3 covers 13 residues. Germline CDR1 DFQATT, CDR2 SNEGSKA (reference sequence). CDR3 sequence: CSALGLAGHEQYF. The CDR3 DNA follows: TGCAGTGCTCTTGGACTAGCGGGACACGAGCAGTACTTC.

This clonotype has more than one count but fewer than ten. A much larger clone differs from this one at a single base, so this may be a read error. The chain links TRBV11-2 to TRBJ2-7; tentatively, D is TRBD1 or TRBD2 (5 bases each). This CDR3 region has 13 residues. CDR1 is SGHAT and CDR2 is FQNNGV in the germline V gene. V lost 5 bases, J lost 9 bases, and 17 bases lay in between. CDR3: CASSPVGDHGQYF. For the CDR3, the DNA is TGTGCCAGCAGCCCAGTGGGGGACCACGGGCAGTACTTC.

This clonotype was seen repeatedly, ten times or more. The J gene is TRBJ2-7, the V gene TRBV6-1, with D hard to call. Germline loops: CDR1 MNHNS, CDR2 SASEGT. With 6 bases removed from V and 3 bases from J, the gap between germline ends came to 6 bases. The CDR3 extends over 11 amino acids. The CDR3 DNA follows: TGTGCCAGCAGGTGGGGCTACGAGCAGTACTTC. Translation gives CASRWGYEQYF.

This clonotype was counted many times. The chain uses TRBV12-3 or TRBV12-4 and TRBJ1-1, with a possible D match to TRBD1 (6 bases). Trimming stripped 3 bases from V and 3 bases from J, with 14 bases between. This CDR3 region has 15 residues. The CDR3, as DNA: TGTGCCAGCAGTTTTTCGGGGAGGGGGTACACTGAAGCTTTCTTT. The encoded protein is CASSFSGRGYTEAFF.

A note on this clonotype: This may be a read error: a much more frequent sequence differs by one nucleotide. CDR3 residues: CASSQGRGRGEALF. The CDR3 bases are TGCGCCAGCAGCCAAGGAAGGGGGCGAGGTGAAGCTCTCTTT. This chain uses TRBV4-1 with TRBJ1-1; 7 nucleotides align to TRBD1. The germline V gene has CDR1 MGHRA and CDR2 YSYEKL. The CDR3 is 14 residues long.

The V gene is TRBV5-1, the J gene TRBJ2-7; D gene uncertain. V gave up 0 bases and J gave up 7 bases, with 14 bases separating them. From germline, CDR1 is SGHRS and CDR2 YFSETQ. The CDR3 has 14 amino acids. DNA for the CDR3: TGCGCCAGCAGCTTGGGGACCAGTAATGAGGAGCAGTACTTC. Translation: CASSLGTSNEEQYF.

Turning to this clonotype: The germline gene is not matched at one end of the junction; a read error may be the cause. CDR3 bases: TGTGCCATCGGACGGAGGACAGGGGGCAACCAGCCCCAGCATTTT. The encoded protein is CAIGRRTGGNQPQHF. This chain joins TRBV10-3 and TRBJ1-5; 11 bases agree with TRBD1. The CDR3 is 15 amino acids. Germline assignment: CDR1 ENHRY and CDR2 SYGVKD.

As concerns this clonotype: The junction shows a germline mismatch at one end, possibly a read error. The rearrangement uses TRBV25-1 and TRBJ1-1; no clear D gene. Germline values: CDR1 MGHDK, CDR2 SYGVNS. There are 13 residues in the CDR3. The CDR3 nucleotides are TGTGCCAGCGTAGATCTGGAGAACGCTGAAGCTTTCTTT. Encoded protein: CASVDLENAEAFF.

The V and J genes are TRBV30 and TRBJ1-2; 7 bases fit TRBD1. The CDR3 has 12 amino acids. The V gene end was trimmed by 5 bases and the J gene end by 8 bases; junction bases not matched to a gene: 8. Germline V CDR1 and CDR2: GTSNPN, SVGIG (reference sequence). The CDR3 is CAWSPGGGGYTF. The CDR3 DNA reads TGTGCCTGGTCTCCAGGGGGAGGCGGCTACACCTTC.

The sample holds many counts of this clonotype. V is TRBV19 and J is TRBJ1-5, with no clear D. V was clipped by 10 bases and J by 2 bases, with 12 bases between them. CDR1 is LNHDA, CDR2 SQIVND, per germline (reference sequence). The CDR3 runs 13 residues. Written as DNA, the CDR3 is TGTGCCACCAGCCCGAGGGGCAATCAGCCCCAGCATTTT. Protein: CATSPRGNQPQHF.

In regard to this clonotype: The conserved final phenylalanine or tryptophan is absent from the CDR3, which likely points to a read error. No DNA is shown, since the ends of the CDR3 on it are uncertain; the CDR3 is the one TCRdb lists. The chain links TRBV7-2 to TRBJ2-7; whether TRBD2, the table's D call, matches the DNA was not checked. With termini counted, the CDR3 has 12 amino acids. Germline V gene data show CDR1 as SGHTA and CDR2 as FQGNSA. The CDR3 sequence is CASSLGREPKNT.

This clonotype was counted between two and nine times. The chain links TRBV5-5 to TRBJ2-3; 7 bases match TRBD1. CDR1 is SGHKS, CDR2 YYEKEE, per germline (reference sequence). The CDR3 runs to 15 residues. J gave up 2 bases and V 3 bases, and 6 bases lay outside the gene matches. This chain's CDR3 is CASSYTGADTDTQYF. The CDR3 coding sequence is TGTGCCAGCAGCTACACAGGGGCGGACACAGATACGCAGTATTTT.

This clonotype was detected only once. Possible read error: a much larger clone is one base away. The chain has TRBV7-3 and TRBJ2-7; the match to TRBD1 covers 10 bases. The germline V gene has CDR1 SGHTA and CDR2 FQGTGA. The CDR3 runs 16 residues. CDR3 DNA: TGCGCCAGCAGCCACCTATACCGGGACAGGGGCAACGAGCAGCACTTC. Translated, it gives CASSHLYRDRGNEQHF.